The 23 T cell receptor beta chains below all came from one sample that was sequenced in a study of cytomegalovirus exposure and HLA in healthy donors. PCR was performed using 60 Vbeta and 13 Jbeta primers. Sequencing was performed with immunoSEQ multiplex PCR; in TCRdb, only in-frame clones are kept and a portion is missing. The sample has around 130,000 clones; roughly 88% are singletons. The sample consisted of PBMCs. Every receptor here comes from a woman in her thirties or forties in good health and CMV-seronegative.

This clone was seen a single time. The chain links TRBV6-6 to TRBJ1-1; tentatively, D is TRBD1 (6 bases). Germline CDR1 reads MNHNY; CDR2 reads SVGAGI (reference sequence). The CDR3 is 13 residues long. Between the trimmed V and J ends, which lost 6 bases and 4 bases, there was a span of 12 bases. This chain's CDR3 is CASRQGEGTEAFF. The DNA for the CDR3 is TGTGCCAGCAGACAGGGAGAGGGCACTGAAGCTTTCTTT.

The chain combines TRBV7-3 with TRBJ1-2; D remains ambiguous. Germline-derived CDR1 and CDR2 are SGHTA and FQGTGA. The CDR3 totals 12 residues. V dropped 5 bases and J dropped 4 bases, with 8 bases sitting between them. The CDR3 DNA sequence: TGTGCCAGCAGCCCCACCGGCTATGGCTACACCTTC. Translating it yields CASSPTGYGYTF.

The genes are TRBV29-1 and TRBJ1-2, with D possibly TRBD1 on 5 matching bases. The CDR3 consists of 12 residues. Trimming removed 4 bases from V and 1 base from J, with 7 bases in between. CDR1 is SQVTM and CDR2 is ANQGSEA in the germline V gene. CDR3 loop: CSVGRGNYGYTF. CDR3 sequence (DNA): TGCAGCGTTGGGAGGGGTAACTATGGCTACACCTTC.

The CDR3 DNA reads as TGTGCCAGCAGTTTACCGGGACAGTGGGAAAAACTGTTTTTT. Residues: CASSLPGQWEKLFF. This sequence joins TRBV28 and TRBJ1-4; TRBD1 matches at 7 bases. The V gene end was trimmed by 2 bases and the J gene end by 8 bases; junction bases not matched to a gene: 5. The CDR3 is made up of 14 amino acids. Germline loops: CDR1 MDHEN, CDR2 SYDVKM.

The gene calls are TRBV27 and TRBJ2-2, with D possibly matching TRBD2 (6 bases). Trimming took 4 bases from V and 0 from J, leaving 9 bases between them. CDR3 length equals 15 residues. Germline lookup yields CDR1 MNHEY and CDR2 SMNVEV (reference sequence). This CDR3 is CASSSSGSNTGELFF. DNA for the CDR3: TGTGCCAGCAGTTCCAGCGGGTCGAACACCGGGGAGCTGTTTTTT.

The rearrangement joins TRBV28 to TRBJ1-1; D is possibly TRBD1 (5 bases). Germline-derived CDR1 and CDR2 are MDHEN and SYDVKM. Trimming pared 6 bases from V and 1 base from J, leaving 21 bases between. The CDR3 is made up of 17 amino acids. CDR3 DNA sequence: TGTGCCAGCAGCAAGGGGCAGGGTTACTTCCGGAACACTGAAGCTTTCTTT. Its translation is CASSKGQGYFRNTEAFF.

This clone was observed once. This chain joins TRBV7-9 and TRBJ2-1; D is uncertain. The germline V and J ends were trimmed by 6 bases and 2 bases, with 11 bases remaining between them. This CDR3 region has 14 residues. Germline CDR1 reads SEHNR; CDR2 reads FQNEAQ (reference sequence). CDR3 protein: CASRLSFPYNEQFF. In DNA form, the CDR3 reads TGTGCCAGCAGGCTATCCTTTCCCTACAATGAGCAGTTCTTC.

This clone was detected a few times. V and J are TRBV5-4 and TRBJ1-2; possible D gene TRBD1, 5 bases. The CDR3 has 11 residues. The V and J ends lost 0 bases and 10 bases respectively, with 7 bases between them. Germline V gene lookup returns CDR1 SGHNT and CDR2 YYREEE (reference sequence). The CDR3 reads CASSLEGFYTF. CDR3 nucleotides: TGTGCCAGCAGCTTGGAGGGGTTCTACACCTTC.

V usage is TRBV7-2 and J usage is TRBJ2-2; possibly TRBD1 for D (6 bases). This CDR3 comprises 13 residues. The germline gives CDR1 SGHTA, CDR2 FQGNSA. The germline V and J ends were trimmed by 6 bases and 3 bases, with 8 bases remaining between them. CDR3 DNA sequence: TGTGCCAGCAGTGGACAGTACACCGGGGAGCTGTTTTTT. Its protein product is CASSGQYTGELFF.

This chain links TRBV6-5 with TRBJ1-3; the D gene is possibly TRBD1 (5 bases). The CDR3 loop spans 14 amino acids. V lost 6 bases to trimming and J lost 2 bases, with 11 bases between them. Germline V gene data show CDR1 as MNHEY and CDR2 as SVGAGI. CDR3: CASRTYRTGNTIYF. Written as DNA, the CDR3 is TGTGCCAGCAGAACCTACAGGACTGGAAACACCATATATTTT.

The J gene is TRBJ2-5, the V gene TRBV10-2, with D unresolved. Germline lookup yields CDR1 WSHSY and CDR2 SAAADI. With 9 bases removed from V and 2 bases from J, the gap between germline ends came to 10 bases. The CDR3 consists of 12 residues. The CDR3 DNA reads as TGCGCCAGTCGCCAGTTACAAGAGACCCAGTACTTC. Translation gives CASRQLQETQYF.

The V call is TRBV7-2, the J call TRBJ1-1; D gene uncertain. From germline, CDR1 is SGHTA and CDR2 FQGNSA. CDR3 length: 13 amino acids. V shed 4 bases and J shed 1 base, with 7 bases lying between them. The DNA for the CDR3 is TGTGCCAGCAGCTCCGAGCCGAACACTGAAGCTTTCTTT. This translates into CASSSEPNTEAFF. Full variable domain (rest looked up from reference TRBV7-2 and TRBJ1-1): GAGVSQSPSNKVTEKGKDVELRCDPISGHTALYWYRQSLGQGLEFLIYFQGNSAPDKSGLPSDRFSAERTGGSVSTLTIQRTQQEDSAVYLCASSSEPNTEAFFGQGTRLTVV.

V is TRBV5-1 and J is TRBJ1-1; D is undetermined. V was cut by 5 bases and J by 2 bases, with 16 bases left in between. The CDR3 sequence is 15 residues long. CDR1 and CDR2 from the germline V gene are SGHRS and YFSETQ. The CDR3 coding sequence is TGCGCCAGCAGTTCGGAGCCTACCCCTAACACTGAAGCTTTCTTT. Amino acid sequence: CASSSEPTPNTEAFF.

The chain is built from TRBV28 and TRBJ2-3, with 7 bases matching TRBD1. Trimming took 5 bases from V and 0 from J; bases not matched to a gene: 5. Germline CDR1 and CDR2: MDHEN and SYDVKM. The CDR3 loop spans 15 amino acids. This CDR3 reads CASSPTGLSTDTQYF. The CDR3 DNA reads TGTGCCAGCAGTCCGACAGGGTTGAGCACAGATACGCAGTATTTT.

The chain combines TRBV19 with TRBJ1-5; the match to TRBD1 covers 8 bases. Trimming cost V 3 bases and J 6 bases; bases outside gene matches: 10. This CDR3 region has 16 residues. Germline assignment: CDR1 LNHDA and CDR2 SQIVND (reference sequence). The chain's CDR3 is CASSITRRQGLQPQHF. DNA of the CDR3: TGTGCCAGTAGTATCACCCGTCGACAGGGGCTTCAGCCCCAGCATTTT.

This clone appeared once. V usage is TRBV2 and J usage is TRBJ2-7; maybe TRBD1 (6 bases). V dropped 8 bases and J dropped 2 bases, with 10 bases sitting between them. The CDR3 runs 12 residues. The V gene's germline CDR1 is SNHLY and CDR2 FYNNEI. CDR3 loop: CASHRDPYEQYF. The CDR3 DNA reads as TGTGCCAGCCACAGGGACCCCTACGAGCAGTACTTC.

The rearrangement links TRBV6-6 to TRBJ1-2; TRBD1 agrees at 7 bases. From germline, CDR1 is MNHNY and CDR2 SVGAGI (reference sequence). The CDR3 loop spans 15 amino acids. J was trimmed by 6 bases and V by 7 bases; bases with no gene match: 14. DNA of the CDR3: TGTGCCAGCACCGAAACTAACAGGGGAAGGGATGGCTACACCTTC. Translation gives CASTETNRGRDGYTF.

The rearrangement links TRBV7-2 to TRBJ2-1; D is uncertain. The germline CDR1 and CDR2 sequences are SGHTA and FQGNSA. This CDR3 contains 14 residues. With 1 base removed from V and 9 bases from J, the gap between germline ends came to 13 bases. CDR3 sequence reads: CASSLVVSSVEQFF. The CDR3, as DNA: TGTGCCAGCAGCTTAGTGGTCTCGTCGGTTGAGCAGTTCTTC.

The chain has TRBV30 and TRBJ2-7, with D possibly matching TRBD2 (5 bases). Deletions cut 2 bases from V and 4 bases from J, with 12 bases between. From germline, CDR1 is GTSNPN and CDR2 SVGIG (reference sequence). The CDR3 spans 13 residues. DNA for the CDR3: TGTGCCTGGAGTACCCAGGCGGGTTACGAGCAGTACTTC. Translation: CAWSTQAGYEQYF.

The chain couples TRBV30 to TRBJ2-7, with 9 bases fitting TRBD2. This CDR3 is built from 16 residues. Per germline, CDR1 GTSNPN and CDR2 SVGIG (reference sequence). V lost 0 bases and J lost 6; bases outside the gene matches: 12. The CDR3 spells CAWSVLVWLAGSEQYF. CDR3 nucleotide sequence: TGTGCCTGGAGTGTACTTGTCTGGCTAGCGGGATCCGAGCAGTACTTC.

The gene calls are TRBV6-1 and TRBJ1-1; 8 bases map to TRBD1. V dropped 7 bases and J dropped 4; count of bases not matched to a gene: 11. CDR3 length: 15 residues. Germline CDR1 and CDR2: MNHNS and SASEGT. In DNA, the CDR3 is TGTGCCAGCATTAACGGCAGGGGGCTGGGCACTGAAGCTTTCTTT. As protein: CASINGRGLGTEAFF.

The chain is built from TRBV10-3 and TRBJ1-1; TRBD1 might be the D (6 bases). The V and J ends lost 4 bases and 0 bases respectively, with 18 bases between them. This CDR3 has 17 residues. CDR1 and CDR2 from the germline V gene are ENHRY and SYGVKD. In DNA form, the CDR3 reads TGTGCCATCAGTGTCGGGAGGGGGTCCTTCATGAACACTGAAGCTTTCTTT. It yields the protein CAISVGRGSFMNTEAFF.

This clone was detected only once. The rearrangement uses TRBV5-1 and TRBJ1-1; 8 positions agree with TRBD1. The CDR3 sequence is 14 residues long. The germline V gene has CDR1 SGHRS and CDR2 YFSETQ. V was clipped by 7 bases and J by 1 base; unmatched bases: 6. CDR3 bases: TGCGCCAGCCTACCCGGGACAGGGAACACTGAAGCTTTCTTT. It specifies CASLPGTGNTEAFF. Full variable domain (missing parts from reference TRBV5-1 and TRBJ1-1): KAGVTQTPRYLIKTRGQQVTLSCSPISGHRSVSWYQQTPGQGLQFLFEYFSETQRNKGNFPGRFSGRQFSNSRSEMNVSTLELGDSALYLCASLPGTGNTEAFFGQGTRLTVV.